The entry below gives a single TCR beta chain sequence along with its context. Its antigen is undetermined. The data stem from a study of T cell responses to AZD1222 COVID-19 vaccine. The study, taken as a whole, reports: Vaccine-associated CD4 TCRs ranged over spike, dominating at 160-218 and 743-854. Clonal diversity was possibly underestimated, and the donors were mostly white British, with more females.

J was trimmed by 0 bases and V by 5 bases; bases with no gene match: 6. The CDR3 has 16 residues. Per germline, CDR1 SEHNR and CDR2 FQNEAQ (reference sequence). Produced via immunoSEQ multiplex PCR; TCRdb's table is partial and in-frame only. Here the sample spans approximately 120,000 clones, roughly 88% being singletons. V gene TRBV7-9 combines with J gene TRBJ2-1, with 8 bases matching TRBD1. The sequencing used peripheral blood, collected on day 0 of MenACWY control vaccination. The TCR was taken from an adult in good health. The CDR3 spells CASSPWTGSSYNEQFF. CDR3 coding DNA: TGTGCCAGCAGCCCCTGGACAGGGAGCTCCTACAATGAGCAGTTCTTC.